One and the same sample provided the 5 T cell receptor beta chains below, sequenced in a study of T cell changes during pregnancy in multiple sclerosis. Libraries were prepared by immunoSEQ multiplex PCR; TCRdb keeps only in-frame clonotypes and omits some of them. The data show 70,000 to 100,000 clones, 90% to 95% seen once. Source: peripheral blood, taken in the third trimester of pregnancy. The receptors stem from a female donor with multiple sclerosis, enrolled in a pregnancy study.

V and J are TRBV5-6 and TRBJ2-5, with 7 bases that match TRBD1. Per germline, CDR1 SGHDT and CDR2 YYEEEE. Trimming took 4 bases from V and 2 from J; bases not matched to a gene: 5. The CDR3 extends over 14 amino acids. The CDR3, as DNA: TGTGCCAGCAGCCAACAGGGGTCTCAAGAGACCCAGTACTTC. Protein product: CASSQQGSQETQYF.

The CDR3 loop is CASSLGWGVEQYF. Written as DNA, the CDR3 is TGTGCCAGCAGCTTAGGTTGGGGGGTTGAGCAGTACTTC. The chain couples TRBV7-9 to TRBJ2-7; D possibly corresponds to TRBD2 (6 bases). The V end lost 1 base, the J end lost 7 bases, and 11 bases lay between the germline ends. This CDR3 spans 13 amino acids. Germline assignment: CDR1 SEHNR and CDR2 FQNEAQ (reference sequence).

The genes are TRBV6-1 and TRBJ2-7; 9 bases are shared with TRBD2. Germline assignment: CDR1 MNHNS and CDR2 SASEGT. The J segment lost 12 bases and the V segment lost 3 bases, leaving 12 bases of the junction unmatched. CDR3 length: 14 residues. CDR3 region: CASSDRLAAVEWYF. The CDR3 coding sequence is TGTGCCAGCAGTGACCGACTAGCGGCGGTTGAGTGGTACTTC.

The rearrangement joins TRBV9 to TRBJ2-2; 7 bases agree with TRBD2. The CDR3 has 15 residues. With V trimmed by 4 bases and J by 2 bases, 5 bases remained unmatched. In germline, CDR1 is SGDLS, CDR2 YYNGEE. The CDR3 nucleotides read TGTGCCAGCAGCCTCGGGACTATTAACACCGGGGAGCTGTTTTTT. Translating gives CASSLGTINTGELFF.

Written as DNA, the CDR3 is TGTGCCAGTAGTTCCCCAGGGGGTAGCACAGATACGCAGTATTTT. This encodes CASSSPGGSTDTQYF. This chain uses TRBV19 with TRBJ2-3, with TRBD1 matching over 7 bases. The CDR3 is 15 amino acids. The germline CDR1 and CDR2 sequences are LNHDA and SQIVND (reference sequence). The J segment lost 0 bases and the V segment lost 5 bases, leaving 5 bases of the junction unmatched.